A selection of T cell receptor beta chains follows, all from one sample in a study of blood T cells in healthy people across ages. Each CDR3 protein gets one entry after TCRdb re-called the 5' RACE reads with MiXCR. The sample shows more than 1,400,000 distinct CDR3 sequences, roughly 45% of them seen only once. The sample comprised blood. The receptors originated from a woman between 18 and 29 years old in good health. Each CDR3 is given with its conserved first and last residue. D genes are given only for firm matches. The size field is filled for only some rows; it gives once, few, many or a size class.

d_call j_call clone_size v_call cdr3_aa cdr3_nt
TRBD2 TRBJ2-7 few TRBV5-1 CASSPPSGRVGSYEQYF TGCGCCAGCAGCCCGCCTAGCGGGAGGGTGGGGTCCTACGAGCAGTACTTC
NA TRBJ2-7 NA TRBV7-9 CASSSPNGVRSYEQYF TGTGCCAGCAGCTCCCCGAACGGGGTTCGCTCCTACGAGCAGTACTTC
TRBD2 TRBJ2-7 NA TRBV10-3 CATSTSGLVYEQYF TGTGCCACCTCGACTAGCGGCCTGGTCTACGAGCAGTACTTC
NA TRBJ2-1 NA TRBV7-2 CASSFGPSGEGNEQFF TGTGCCAGCAGCTTTGGTCCGTCGGGAGAGGGGAATGAGCAGTTCTTC
NA TRBJ1-5 few TRBV2 CASNIPGPQSPQHF TGTGCCAGCAATATACCCGGGCCCCAATCGCCCCAGCATTTT
TRBD2 TRBJ2-5 few TRBV7-2 CASSLTAGGPQETQYF TGTGCCAGCAGCCTGACAGCGGGGGGCCCTCAAGAGACCCAGTACTTC
NA TRBJ2-3 NA TRBV10-1 CASSDYLQGIPDTQYF TGCGCCAGCAGTGATTACCTCCAGGGAATTCCAGATACGCAGTATTTT
TRBD2 TRBJ2-4 NA TRBV7-2 CASSPISLSGRENIQYF TGTGCCAGCAGCCCGATTTCCCTTAGCGGGAGAGAAAACATTCAGTACTTC
TRBD2 TRBJ2-1 NA TRBV20-1 CSARLAGSSYNEQFF TGCAGTGCTCGACTAGCGGGGAGCTCCTACAATGAGCAGTTCTTC
NA TRBJ1-2 once TRBV2 CASSAEHGGHTF TGTGCCAGCAGTGCAGAACACGGTGGCCACACCTTC
NA TRBJ2-7 NA TRBV6-4 CASSERGDRSYEQYF TGTGCCAGCAGTGAACGGGGCGACCGGTCCTACGAGCAGTACTTC
TRBD1 TRBJ2-7 NA TRBV9 CASSVAGTGAYEQYF TGTGCCAGCAGCGTAGCCGGGACAGGGGCTTACGAGCAGTACTTC
TRBD1 TRBJ2-5 few TRBV6-1 CASGVEGAFPGGEQYF TGTGCCAGCGGCGTCGAGGGGGCTTTCCCCGGTGGTGAGCAGTACTTC
TRBD2 TRBJ2-7 many TRBV6-1 CASSLAGGIYEQYF TGTGCCAGCAGTTTGGCGGGAGGGATATACGAGCAGTACTTC
NA TRBJ2-6 few TRBV29-1 CSVGTGTFSGANVLTF TGCAGCGTGGGAACCGGGACCTTCTCTGGGGCCAACGTCCTGACTTTC
NA TRBJ2-2 NA TRBV12-3/TRBV12-4 CASSVGISTGELFF TGTGCCAGCAGTGTAGGGATCAGCACCGGGGAGCTGTTTTTT
NA TRBJ2-7 few TRBV27 CATRPDATRGEQYF TGTGCCACCAGGCCCGACGCTACCAGGGGCGAGCAGTACTTC
NA TRBJ2-3 many TRBV24-1 CATSDPGSLGDTQYF TGTGCCACCAGTGATCCGGGCAGTCTGGGGGATACGCAGTATTTT
TRBD2 TRBJ2-5 NA TRBV5-1 CASALLAGYNEQYF TGCGCCAGCGCCCTACTAGCGGGATACAATGAGCAGTACTTC
TRBD1 TRBJ1-6 once TRBV6-5 CASSYEGQEAINKSPLHF TGTGCCAGCAGTTACGAAGGACAGGAGGCCATAAATAAGTCACCCCTCCACTTT
NA TRBJ1-1 NA TRBV6-5 CASKLDPNTEAFF TGTGCCAGTAAACTTGACCCGAACACTGAAGCTTTCTTT
TRBD2 TRBJ2-5 few TRBV28 CASSFQRGRLETQYF TGTGCCAGCAGTTTCCAGCGGGGGCGGCTAGAGACCCAGTACTTC
TRBD2 TRBJ2-1 NA TRBV30 CAWSGAGGHFEQFF TGTGCCTGGAGTGGAGCGGGAGGACACTTCGAGCAGTTCTTC
TRBD1 TRBJ2-5 NA TRBV20-1 CSASGTAKGNEQYF TGCAGTGCTAGCGGGACAGCTAAGGGCAATGAGCAGTACTTC
NA TRBJ2-7 NA TRBV12-5 CAGGTHEQYF TGTGCTGGCGGGACCCACGAGCAGTACTTC
NA TRBJ1-6 NA TRBV12-3/TRBV12-4 CASTLLGGYSPLHF TGTGCCAGCACCCTTCTGGGCGGATATTCACCCCTCCACTTT
NA TRBJ2-7 once TRBV3-1 CASSQGRGGVYEQYF TGTGCCAGCAGCCAAGGGCGGGGAGGAGTCTACGAGCAGTACTTC
NA TRBJ2-7 few TRBV6-1 CASSEAGRTYEQYF TGTGCCAGCAGTGAAGCGGGCAGAACCTACGAGCAGTACTTC